This T cell receptor beta chain was obtained from a study of blood T cell repertoires in COVID-19. Study overall: The samples span acute and convalescent COVID-19 from the United States, Italy and Spain. T cells, B-cell-depleted T cells, or PBMCs supplied cDNA or gDNA.

As originally analysed: Amplification of reference gene primers provided the estimated nucleated cell counts. Repertoires were generated with immunoSEQ multiplex PCR, while TCRdb's copy carries only in-frame clones and drops some. D and trimming come from the DNA, and the V and J calls and clone size come from that table. The profile shows around 150,000 clones, about 93% of them singletons. CDR1 and CDR2 (germline): SGHTA, FQGNSA. V dropped 8 bases and J dropped 2; count of bases not matched to a gene: 5. This CDR3 contains 13 residues. Sequencing was carried out using peripheral blood. The receptor comes from a woman in her 50s with acute or convalescent COVID-19. The gene calls are TRBV7-2 and TRBJ2-5, with 7 bases fitting TRBD2. CDR3: CASVKRGQETQYF. The CDR3, as DNA: TGTGCCAGCGTCAAGCGGGGACAAGAGACCCAGTACTTC.